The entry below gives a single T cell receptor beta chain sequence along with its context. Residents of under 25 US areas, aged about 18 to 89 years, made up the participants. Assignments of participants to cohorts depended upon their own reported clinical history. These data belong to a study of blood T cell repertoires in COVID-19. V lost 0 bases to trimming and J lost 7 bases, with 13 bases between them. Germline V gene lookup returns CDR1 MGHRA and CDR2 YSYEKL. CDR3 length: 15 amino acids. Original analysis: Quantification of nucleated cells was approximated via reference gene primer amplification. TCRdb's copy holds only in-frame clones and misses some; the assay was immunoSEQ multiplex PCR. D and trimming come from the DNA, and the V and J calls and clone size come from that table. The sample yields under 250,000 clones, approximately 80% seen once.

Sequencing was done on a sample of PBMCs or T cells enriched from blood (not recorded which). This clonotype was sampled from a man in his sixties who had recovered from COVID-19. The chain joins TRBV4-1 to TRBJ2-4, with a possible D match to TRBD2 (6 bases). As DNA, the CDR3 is TGCGCCAGCAGCCAAGATCTCGGGGGACGGAACATTCAGTACTTC. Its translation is CASSQDLGGRNIQYF.